This is a list of T cell receptor beta chains from one sample in a study of blood T cell repertoires in COVID-19. The method was immunoSEQ multiplex PCR; TCRdb's version includes in-frame clones alone and lacks a portion of them. The sample includes about 380,000 clones, roughly nine tenths of them seen just once. The sequencing sample was made of peripheral blood. These receptors all stem from a man aged 35 to 55 with acute or convalescent COVID-19. Both conserved end residues are part of each CDR3. The D gene is left open where the match is weak. Clone size is not always given. Where it is, it says once, few, many or a class for expanded clones.

D gene | clone size | J gene | V gene | CDR3 DNA | CDR3 protein
TRBD2 | few | TRBJ2-3 | TRBV30 | TGTGCCCTTCTAGCGGGAGGGCGCATCCGCACAGATACGCAGTATTTT | CALLAGGRIRTDTQYF
- | few | TRBJ2-2 | TRBV7-3 | TGTGCCAGCAGCGCATTGACGGAGGCCGGGGAGCTGTTTTTT | CASSALTEAGELFF
TRBD1 | - | TRBJ1-2 | TRBV5-5 | TGTGCCAGCAGCCAGACAGGGGCCTATGGCTACACCTTC | CASSQTGAYGYTF
- | - | TRBJ2-7 | TRBV5-1 | TGCGCCAGCAGCTTGGAACAGGTCCCCTACGAGCAGTACTTC | CASSLEQVPYEQYF
TRBD2 | - | TRBJ2-7 | TRBV9 | TGTGCCAGCAGTAGCGCGGGGGGTGGCGAGCAGTACTTC | CASSSAGGGEQYF
- | many | TRBJ1-3 | TRBV18 | TGTGCCAGCTCGCGGGCGGGTTCCGGAAACACCATATATTTT | CASSRAGSGNTIYF
- | once | TRBJ1-6 | TRBV5-1 | TGCGCCAGCAGCTTGGATGACAACTCACCCCTCCACTTT | CASSLDDNSPLHF
- | - | TRBJ1-3 | TRBV3-1/TRBV3-2 | TGTGCCAGCAGCCAAGAAATCGGGTCTGGAAACACCATATATTTT | CASSQEIGSGNTIYF
- | - | TRBJ1-2 | TRBV7-2 | TGTGCCAGCAGCCCAGGATCCGGATCTGGGTGGTATGGCTACACCTTC | CASSPGSGSGWYGYTF
- | - | TRBJ2-5 | TRBV19 | TGTGCCAGTAGTAATGCTTTTACCGGGAAGACCCAGTACTTC | CASSNAFTGKTQYF
- | - | TRBJ1-1 | TRBV7-6 | TGTGCCAGCAGCTTTAACCCTACAGTGAACACTGAAGCTTTCTTT | CASSFNPTVNTEAFF
- | - | TRBJ2-1 | TRBV30 | TGTGCCTGGAGTGTAGTAGCGGACCTTTACAATGAGCAGTTCTTC | CAWSVVADLYNEQFF
TRBD1 | few | TRBJ1-1 | TRBV10-3 | TGTGCCATCAGTGCGGACAGGGGGGGGGATGAAGCTTTCTTT | CAISADRGGDEAFF
- | - | TRBJ2-1 | TRBV7-9 | TGTGCCAGCAGCCCACAGTGGGTTGAGCAGTTCTTC | CASSPQWVEQFF
TRBD2 | - | TRBJ2-3 | TRBV9 | TGTGCCAGCAGCGCAATAGCGGGGCGCACAGATACGCAGTATTTT | CASSAIAGRTDTQYF
TRBD2 | - | TRBJ2-2 | TRBV19 | TGTGCCAGTAGACCGGGACTAGCGGGGCTCCTGAACACCGGGGAGCTGTTTTTT | CASRPGLAGLLNTGELFF
TRBD2 | few | TRBJ2-7 | TRBV6-1 | TGTGCCAGCAGTGAACTAGCGGGGAGCTCCTACGAGCAGTACTTC | CASSELAGSSYEQYF
TRBD1 | - | TRBJ2-1 | TRBV6-1 | TGTGCCAGCAGTGAGGACACAGGGGGCTACAATGAGCAGTTCTTC | CASSEDTGGYNEQFF
- | few | TRBJ1-2 | TRBV4-2 | TGTGCCAGCAGCCCATACAATAAGGGGTATGATGGCTACACCTTC | CASSPYNKGYDGYTF